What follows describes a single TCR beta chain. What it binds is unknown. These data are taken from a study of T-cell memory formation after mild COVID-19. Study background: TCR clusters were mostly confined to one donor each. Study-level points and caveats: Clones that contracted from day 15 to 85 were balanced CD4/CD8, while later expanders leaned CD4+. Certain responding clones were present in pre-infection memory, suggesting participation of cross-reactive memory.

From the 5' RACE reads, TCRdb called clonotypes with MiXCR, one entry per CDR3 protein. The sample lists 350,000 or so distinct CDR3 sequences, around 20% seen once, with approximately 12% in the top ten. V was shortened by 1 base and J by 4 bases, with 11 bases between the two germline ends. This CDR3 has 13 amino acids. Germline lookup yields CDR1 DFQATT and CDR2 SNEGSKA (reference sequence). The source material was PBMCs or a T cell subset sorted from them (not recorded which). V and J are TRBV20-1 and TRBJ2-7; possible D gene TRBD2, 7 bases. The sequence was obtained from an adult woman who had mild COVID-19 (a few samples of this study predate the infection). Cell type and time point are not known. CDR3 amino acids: CSARAGGDYEQYF. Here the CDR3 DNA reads TGCAGTGCTAGAGCGGGGGGCGATTACGAGCAGTACTTC.